This T cell receptor beta chain comes out of a study of T cell responses to AZD1222 COVID-19 vaccine listed by TCRdb under 2021. The study in broad terms: AZD1222 recipients with second doses at about 4 weeks or about 12 weeks were pooled, because spike-specific TCR depth and breadth did not differ between schedules. A total of 240 or so trial participants underwent TCR sequencing, of whom some 200 had received two doses of AZD1222 and approximately 26 had received two doses of the MenACWY control vaccine. Enrollment into the trials was organized by age into subgroups of 18-55, 56-69 and 70-plus years, and those subgroups contained roughly 140, 27 and 60 TCR-sequenced participants, respectively.

Points the paper makes about the study in general: Most participants were white British and females outnumbered males, and the authors suggested that clonal diversity may have been underestimated. Conclusions about previously exposed vaccinees are limited, since just 6 or 7 AZD1222 recipients were seropositive for SARS-CoV-2 at baseline. Because no day 14 peak-response samples were available, repertoires were characterized only after the peak T cell response. Reportedly, close to half of the unique spike-specific TCRs recognized epitopes lying outside the regions that are mutated in the B.1.351 and B.1.1.7 variants. CD4 TCRs associated with the vaccine covered the entire spike protein, and the dominant responses were in regions 160-218 and 743-854. In the small 56-69-year group, the increase in depth fell short of significance, most likely because of low power. Spike-specific TCR breadth and depth rose significantly after two AZD1222 doses compared with day 0 and with MenACWY recipients.

A word on this clone: Its recognized antigen is unknown. No base quality values were provided; no much bigger clone lies one nucleotide off.

The CDR3 regions of human TCRbeta chains were subjected to immunosequencing. As for the original processing: TCRs in the repertoires were compared against a reference library of SARS-CoV-2-specific TCRs that had been generated with the MIRA antigen-specificity platform. Breadth was defined as the fraction of unique TCRs that were SARS-CoV-2-associated. Depth was defined as the fraction of total T cells that were SARS-CoV-2-associated. Using the MIRA data, every spike-specific TCR was mapped to the spike region that the TCR reacted to and assigned to either a CD4 or a CD8 class. Log10-transformed breadth and depth values were compared by one-way ANOVA with Sidak's multiple comparisons tests. TCRdb stores this immuneACCESS table with in-frame sequences only. Part of the clones is absent; in the studies checked, under half of the shortfall reflects unresolved V genes, and no reason is known for the rest. That table gives V, J and clone size, and the DNA gave D and trimming. Here the sample has some 130,000 clones; about nine tenths occur a single time. Jointly, the top ten make up around 5.9% of the sample.

Per the germline V gene, SGHTA is the CDR1 and FQGNSA is the CDR2. Measured from the cysteine to the phenylalanine, the CDR3 is 15 residues long. Only the CDR3 DNA stays, 45 bases, in frame from base 1. Relative to germline, V is 9 bases shorter and J is 1 base shorter, with 17 bases between their ends. The meaning of the sample's time point label: baseline before first vaccination. Vaccinee samples came from UK trials COV001 and COV002, including a single-blind randomized controlled phase 2/3 trial of AZD1222 (ChAdOx1 nCoV-19) in healthy adults. For TCRbeta chain sequencing, PBMC samples were collected from trial participants at day 0 and at day 28 after the second dose.

The TCR originated in an adult in good health. Sample: peripheral blood, taken on day 0 of AZD1222 vaccination. The rearranged chain carries TRBV7-2 and TRBJ2-3, and possibly TRBD2, on 6 matching bases. The encoded CDR3 is CASLRDPGGTDTQYF. The bases are TGTGCCAGTTTGAGGGATCCGGGGGGCACAGATACGCAGTATTTT.